The entry below gives a single TCR beta chain sequence along with its context. It has no known antigen specificity. Nothing much larger sits one base from this clone, and base qualities are not available. The meaning of the sample's time point label: cells obtained before transplantation from donor or recipient. CD3+CD4+ and CD3+CD8+ populations were FACS-sorted from unstimulated pre-transplant donor and recipient cells taken from spleen or lymph nodes. This sample stems from a study of graft-versus-host responses after intestinal transplantation (TCRdb year 2021). General notes on the study: Multivisceral, liver-intestinal, or isolated intestinal transplants were received by the recipients. Every recipient was given anti-thymocyte globulin induction, then maintenance tacrolimus and steroids for around three years. Bulk TCR-beta CDR3 sequencing was used to track graft-versus-host and host-versus-graft alloreactive T cell clones in the graft, circulation and bone marrow after intestinal transplantation. To identify alloreactive clones, pre-transplant mixed lymphocyte reaction products were sequenced and compared with unstimulated pre-transplant donor and recipient T cells. A cohort of approximately 23 intestinal transplant recipients, including one retransplant, was enrolled, and a few patients lacking pretransplant specimens were excluded. A peak of at least 4% donor T cells among recipient peripheral blood mononuclear cells was the definition used for donor T cell macrochimerism. Rather than being sequenced by the commercial service, samples from a few later patients were sequenced in-house on an Illumina MiSeq and processed with MiXCR.

The protocol used for the library was the immunoSEQ multiplex PCR assay. For most patients, genomic DNA was isolated with the Qiagen DNeasy Blood and Tissue Kit and shipped frozen to Adaptive Biotechnologies for TCR sequencing. For most patients, genomic DNA was subjected to high-throughput TCR-beta CDR3 sequencing by Adaptive Biotechnologies. The original pipeline was this. TCR sequencing data were retrieved from Adaptive's ImmunoSEQ software for 18 patients, whereas a few other patients were processed with MiXCR and VDJtools. CD4 versus CD8 sorting errors were corrected by removing sequences found in both subsets at a frequency ratio below 5:1. CDR3 nucleotide sequences shared between donor and recipient were removed because the origin of such sequences could not be assigned. To be classed as alloreactive, a clone needed at least 2-fold expansion over unstimulated cells and a minimum CFSE-low frequency of 0.002% (template counts) or 0.001% (read counts). Clones were considered mappable if detected in sequenced pre-transplant spleen, lymph node, or MLR CFSE-low populations of the donor or recipient. Cumulative frequency of alloreactive clones was calculated as a percentage of all sequences weighted by copy number. TCRdb mirrors the immuneACCESS table, restricted to in-frame sequences. Some clones are absent from its copies; in checked studies, under half trace to an unresolved V gene, and the reason for the others is unknown. The V and J calls and clone size were taken over from that table, and D and trimming were inferred from the DNA. This sample has 84,000 or so clones in its table, and over 85% of those were observed once. The top ten clonotypes cover about 0.28% of the sample.

The full study reports these points: GvH clones were found in recipient bone marrow, and some of the GvH clones appeared earlier in ileal mucosa or blood, which is consistent with an intestinal mucosal origin. In the allografts of patients with donor T cell macrochimerism, GvH to HvG T cell clonal ratios were high. The relatively low number and heterogeneity of intestinal transplant patients limited the conclusions. Peak levels of circulating GvH clones were associated with declines in HvG clones early after transplant.

Source: unstimulated CD4+ T cells sorted from spleen or lymph node cells, taken before intestinal transplant. The sequence was obtained from a human donor who received an intestinal transplant.

The DNA reads as follows: TGTGCCAGAAGCCAACGGTTTAAGGGGTATGGCTACACCTTC. It specifies CARSQRFKGYGYTF. The sequence is built from TRBV7-5 and TRBJ1-2; TRBD1, as called in the table, went unchecked against the DNA. TRBV7-5 is a listed pseudogene. From cysteine to phenylalanine, the CDR3 is 14 amino acids long. The CDR3 DNA has 42 bases and is translated from base 1.